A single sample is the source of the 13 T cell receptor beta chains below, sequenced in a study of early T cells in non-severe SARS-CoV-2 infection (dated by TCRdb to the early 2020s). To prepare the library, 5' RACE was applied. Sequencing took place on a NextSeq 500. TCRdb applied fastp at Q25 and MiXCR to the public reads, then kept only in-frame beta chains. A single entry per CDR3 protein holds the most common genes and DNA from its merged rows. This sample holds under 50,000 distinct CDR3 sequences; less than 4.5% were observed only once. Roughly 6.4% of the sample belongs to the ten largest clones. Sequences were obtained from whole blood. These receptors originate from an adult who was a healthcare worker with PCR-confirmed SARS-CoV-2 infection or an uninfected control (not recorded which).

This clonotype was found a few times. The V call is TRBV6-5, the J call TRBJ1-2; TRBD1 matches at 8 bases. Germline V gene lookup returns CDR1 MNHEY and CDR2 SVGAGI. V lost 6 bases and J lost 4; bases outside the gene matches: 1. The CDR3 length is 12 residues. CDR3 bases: TGTGCCAGCAGAGACAGGGGCTATGGCTACACCTTC. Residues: CASRDRGYGYTF.

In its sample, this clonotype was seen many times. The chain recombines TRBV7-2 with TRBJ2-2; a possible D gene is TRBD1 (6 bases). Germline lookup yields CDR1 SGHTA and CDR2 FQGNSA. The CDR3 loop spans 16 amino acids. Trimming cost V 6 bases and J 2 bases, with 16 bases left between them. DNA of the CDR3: TGTGCCAGCAGGGACGGTACCAGGGGCAACACCGGGGAGCTGTTTTTT. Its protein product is CASRDGTRGNTGELFF.

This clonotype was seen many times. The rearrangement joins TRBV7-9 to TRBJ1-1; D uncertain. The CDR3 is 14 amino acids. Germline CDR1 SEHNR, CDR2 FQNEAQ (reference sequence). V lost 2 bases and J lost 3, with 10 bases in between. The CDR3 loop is CASSLSRADTEAFF. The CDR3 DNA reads TGTGCCAGCAGCTTAAGTCGGGCGGACACTGAAGCTTTCTTT.

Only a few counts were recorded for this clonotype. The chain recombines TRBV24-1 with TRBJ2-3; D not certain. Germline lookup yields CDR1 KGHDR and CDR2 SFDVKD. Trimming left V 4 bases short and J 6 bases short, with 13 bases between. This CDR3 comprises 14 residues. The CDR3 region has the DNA TGTGCCACCAGTGACGTCCTCGCCACGGATACGCAGTATTTT. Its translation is CATSDVLATDTQYF.

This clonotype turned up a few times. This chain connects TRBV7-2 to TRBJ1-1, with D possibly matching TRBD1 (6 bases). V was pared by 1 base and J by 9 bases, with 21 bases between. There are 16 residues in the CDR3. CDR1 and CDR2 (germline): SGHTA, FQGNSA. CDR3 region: CASSLVPLYPGAKAFF. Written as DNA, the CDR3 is TGTGCCAGCAGCTTAGTACCCCTATATCCGGGGGCGAAAGCTTTCTTT.

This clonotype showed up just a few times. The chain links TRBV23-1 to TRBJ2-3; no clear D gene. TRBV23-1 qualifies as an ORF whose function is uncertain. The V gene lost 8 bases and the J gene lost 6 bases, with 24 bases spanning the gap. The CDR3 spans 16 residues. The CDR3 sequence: CASCYPRSRLGDTQYF. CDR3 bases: TGCGCCAGCTGCTACCCTCGCTCTCGACTCGGGGATACGCAGTATTTT.

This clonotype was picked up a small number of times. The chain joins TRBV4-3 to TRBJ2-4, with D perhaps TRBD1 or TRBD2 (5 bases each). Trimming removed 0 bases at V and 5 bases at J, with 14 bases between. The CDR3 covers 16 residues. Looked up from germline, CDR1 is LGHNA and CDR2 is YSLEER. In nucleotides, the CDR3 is TGCGCCAGCAGCCAAGATAGGAGGCAGGGACAAAACATTCAGTACTTC. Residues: CASSQDRRQGQNIQYF.

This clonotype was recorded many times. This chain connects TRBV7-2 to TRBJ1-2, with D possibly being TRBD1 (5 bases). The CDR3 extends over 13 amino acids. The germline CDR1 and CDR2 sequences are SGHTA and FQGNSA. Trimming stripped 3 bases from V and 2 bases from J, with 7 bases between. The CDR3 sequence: CASSFTGNYGYTF. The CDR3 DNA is TGTGCCAGCAGCTTTACAGGAAACTATGGCTACACCTTC.

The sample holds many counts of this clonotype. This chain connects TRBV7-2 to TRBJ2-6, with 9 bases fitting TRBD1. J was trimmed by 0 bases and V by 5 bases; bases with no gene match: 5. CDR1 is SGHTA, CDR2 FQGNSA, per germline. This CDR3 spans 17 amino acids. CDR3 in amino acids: CASSLQGAGSGANVLTF. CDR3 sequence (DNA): TGTGCCAGCAGCCTACAGGGGGCTGGCTCTGGGGCCAACGTCCTGACTTTC.

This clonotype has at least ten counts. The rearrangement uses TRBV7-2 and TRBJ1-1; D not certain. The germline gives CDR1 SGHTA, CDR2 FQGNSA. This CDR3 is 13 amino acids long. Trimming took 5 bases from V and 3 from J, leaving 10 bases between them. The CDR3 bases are TGTGCCAGCAGCCCCCTCATGGACACTGAAGCTTTCTTT. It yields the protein CASSPLMDTEAFF.

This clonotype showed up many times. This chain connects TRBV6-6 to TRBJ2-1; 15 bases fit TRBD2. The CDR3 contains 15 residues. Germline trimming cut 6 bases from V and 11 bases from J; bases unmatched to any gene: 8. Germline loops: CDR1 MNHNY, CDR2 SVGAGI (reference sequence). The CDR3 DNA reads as TGTGCCAGCAGAACCGGGACTAGCGGGAGGTATCAGCAGTTCTTC. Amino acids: CASRTGTSGRYQQFF.

The CDR3 protein is CASSLELGSGNTIYF. For the CDR3, the DNA is TGTGCCAGCAGCTTAGAATTAGGGTCTGGAAACACCATATATTTT. The rearrangement joins TRBV7-2 to TRBJ1-3; D is unresolved. This CDR3 comprises 15 residues. The germline CDR1 and CDR2 sequences are SGHTA and FQGNSA. V was pared by 1 base and J by 1 base, with 8 bases between.

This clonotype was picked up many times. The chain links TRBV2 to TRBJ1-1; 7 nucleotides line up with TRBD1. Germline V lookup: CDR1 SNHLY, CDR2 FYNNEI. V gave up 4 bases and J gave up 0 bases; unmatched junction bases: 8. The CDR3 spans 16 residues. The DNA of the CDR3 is TGTGCCAGCAGTGGGAGACTGGACAGGATGAACACTGAAGCTTTCTTT. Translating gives CASSGRLDRMNTEAFF.